This T cell receptor beta chain was found in a study of neoadjuvant anti-PD-1 for oral cavity cancer. Study-wide results and limits: After neoadjuvant nivolumab, PBMC T cell clonality was significantly higher in non-responders than responders.

Repertoires were generated with immunoSEQ multiplex PCR, while TCRdb's copy carries only in-frame clones and drops some. Of approximately 42,000 clones detected, about three quarters appear once; the ten largest clones hold more than 4.5%. Time point of the sample: after neoadjuvant nivolumab, at surgical resection. Patients had newly diagnosed, untreated stage II-IVA oral cavity squamous cell carcinoma. As regards this clone: As yet, its antigen is unknown.

Per the germline V gene, CDR1 is MNHNS and CDR2 is SASEGT. The V and J ends lost 0 bases and 7 bases respectively, with 12 bases between them. The length of the CDR3 is 14 residues. This receptor was taken from a person between 40 and 85 years old with oral cavity squamous cell carcinoma. The sample was PBMCs, taken after nivolumab (anti-PD-1) treatment. This chain uses TRBV6-1 with TRBJ2-5; a weak D match, TRBD2 (5 bases). The CDR3 is CASSEAGLLGTQYF. CDR3 bases: TGTGCCAGCAGTGAAGCCGGACTCCTGGGGACCCAGTACTTC.